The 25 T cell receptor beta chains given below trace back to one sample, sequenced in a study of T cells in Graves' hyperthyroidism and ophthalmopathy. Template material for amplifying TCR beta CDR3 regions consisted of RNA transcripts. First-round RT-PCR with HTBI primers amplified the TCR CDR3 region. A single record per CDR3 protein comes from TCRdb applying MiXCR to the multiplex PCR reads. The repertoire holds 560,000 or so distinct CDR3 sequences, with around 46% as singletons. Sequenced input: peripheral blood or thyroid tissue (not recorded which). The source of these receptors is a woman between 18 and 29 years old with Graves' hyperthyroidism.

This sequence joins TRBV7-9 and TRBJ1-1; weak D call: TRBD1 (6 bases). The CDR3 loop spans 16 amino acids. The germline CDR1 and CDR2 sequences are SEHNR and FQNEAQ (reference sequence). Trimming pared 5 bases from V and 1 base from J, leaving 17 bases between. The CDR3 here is CASSRRGGQGNTEAFF. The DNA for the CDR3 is TGTGCCAGCAGCCGGCGGGGGGGCCAGGGGAACACTGAAGCTTTCTTT.

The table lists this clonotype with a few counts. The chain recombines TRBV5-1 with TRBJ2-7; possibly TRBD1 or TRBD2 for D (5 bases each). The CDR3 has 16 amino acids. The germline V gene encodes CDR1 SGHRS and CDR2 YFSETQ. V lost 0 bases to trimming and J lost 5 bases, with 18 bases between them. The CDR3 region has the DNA TGCGCCAGCAGCTTGGCAGTCACCCCCAGGGAGAACGAGCAGTACTTC. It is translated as CASSLAVTPRENEQYF.

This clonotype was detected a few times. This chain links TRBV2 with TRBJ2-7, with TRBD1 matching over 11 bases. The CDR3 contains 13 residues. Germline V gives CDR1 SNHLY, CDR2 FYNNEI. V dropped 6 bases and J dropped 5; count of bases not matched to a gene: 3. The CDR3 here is CASSWTGGDEQYF. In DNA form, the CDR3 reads TGTGCCAGCAGCTGGACAGGGGGCGACGAGCAGTACTTC.

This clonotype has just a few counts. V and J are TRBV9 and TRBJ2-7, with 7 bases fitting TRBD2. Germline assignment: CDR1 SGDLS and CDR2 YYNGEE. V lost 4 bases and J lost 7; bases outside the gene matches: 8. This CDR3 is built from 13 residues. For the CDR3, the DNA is TGTGCCAGCAGCTCGGGACTAACGGGGGAGCAGTACTTC. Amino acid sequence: CASSSGLTGEQYF.

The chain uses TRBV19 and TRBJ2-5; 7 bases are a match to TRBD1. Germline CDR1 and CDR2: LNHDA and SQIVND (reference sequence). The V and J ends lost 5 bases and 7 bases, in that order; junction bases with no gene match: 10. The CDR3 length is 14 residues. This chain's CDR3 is CASSLNRGTGTQYF. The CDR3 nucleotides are TGTGCCAGTAGTCTCAACAGGGGAACAGGGACCCAGTACTTC.

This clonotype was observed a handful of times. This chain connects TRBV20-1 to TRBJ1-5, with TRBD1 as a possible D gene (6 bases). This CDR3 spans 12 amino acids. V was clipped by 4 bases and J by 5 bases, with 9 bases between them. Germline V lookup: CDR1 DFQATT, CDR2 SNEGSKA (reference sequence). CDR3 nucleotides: TGCAGTGCTATACAGGGAGATCAGCCCCAGCATTTT. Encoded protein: CSAIQGDQPQHF.

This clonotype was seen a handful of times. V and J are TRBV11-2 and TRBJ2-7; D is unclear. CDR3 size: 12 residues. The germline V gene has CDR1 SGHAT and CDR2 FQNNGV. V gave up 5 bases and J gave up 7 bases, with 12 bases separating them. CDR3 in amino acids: CASSQSTGEQYF. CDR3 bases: TGTGCCAGCAGCCAATCTACCGGAGAGCAGTACTTC.

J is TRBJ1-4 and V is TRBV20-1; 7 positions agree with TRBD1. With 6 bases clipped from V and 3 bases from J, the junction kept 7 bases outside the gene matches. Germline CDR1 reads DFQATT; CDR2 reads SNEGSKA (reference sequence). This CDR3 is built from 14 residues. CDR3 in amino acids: CSAATGTANEKLFF. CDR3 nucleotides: TGCAGTGCGGCAACCGGGACAGCTAATGAAAAACTGTTTTTT.

CDR3 sequence: CASSLEGWTDGYTF. The CDR3 region has the DNA TGCGCCAGCAGCTTGGAAGGGTGGACAGATGGCTACACCTTC. The chain carries TRBV5-1 and TRBJ1-2, with D possibly matching TRBD1 (6 bases). Between the trimmed V and J ends, which lost 0 bases and 6 bases, there was a span of 12 bases. The germline gives CDR1 SGHRS, CDR2 YFSETQ. The length of the CDR3 is 14 residues.

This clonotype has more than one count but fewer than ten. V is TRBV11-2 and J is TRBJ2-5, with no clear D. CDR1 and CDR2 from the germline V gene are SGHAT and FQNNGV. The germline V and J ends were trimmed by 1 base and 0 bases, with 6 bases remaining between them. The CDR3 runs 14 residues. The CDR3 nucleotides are TGTGCCAGCAGCTTAGGTCAGCACCAAGAGACCCAGTACTTC. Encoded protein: CASSLGQHQETQYF.

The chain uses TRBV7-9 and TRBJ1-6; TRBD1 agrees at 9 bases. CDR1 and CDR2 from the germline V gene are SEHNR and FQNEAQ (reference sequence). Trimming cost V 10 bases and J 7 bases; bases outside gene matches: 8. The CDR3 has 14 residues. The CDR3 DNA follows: TGTGCCACCAAACTGGGACAGGGAAATTCACCCCTCCACTTT. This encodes CATKLGQGNSPLHF. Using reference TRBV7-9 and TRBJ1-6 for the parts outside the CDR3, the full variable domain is DTGVSQNPRHKITKRGQNVTFRCDPISEHNRLYWYRQTLGQGPEFLTYFQNEAQLEKSRLLSDRFSAERPKGSFSTLEIQRTEQGDSAMYLCATKLGQGNSPLHFGNGTRLTVT.

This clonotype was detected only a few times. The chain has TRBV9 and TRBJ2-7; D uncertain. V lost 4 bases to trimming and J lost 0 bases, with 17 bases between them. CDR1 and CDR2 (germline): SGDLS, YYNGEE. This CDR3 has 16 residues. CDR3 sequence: CASSRTPAGLSYEQYF. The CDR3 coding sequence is TGTGCCAGCAGCCGCACCCCCGCAGGCCTCTCCTACGAGCAGTACTTC.

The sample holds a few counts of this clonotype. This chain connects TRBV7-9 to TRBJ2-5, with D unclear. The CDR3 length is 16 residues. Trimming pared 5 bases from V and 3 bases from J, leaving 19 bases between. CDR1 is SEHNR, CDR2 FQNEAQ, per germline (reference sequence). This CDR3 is CASSPTLIEAEETQYF. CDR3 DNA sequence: TGTGCCAGCAGCCCGACGTTGATCGAGGCCGAAGAGACCCAGTACTTC. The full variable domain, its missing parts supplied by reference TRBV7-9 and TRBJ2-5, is DTGVSQNPRHKITKRGQNVTFRCDPISEHNRLYWYRQTLGQGPEFLTYFQNEAQLEKSRLLSDRFSAERPKGSFSTLEIQRTEQGDSAMYLCASSPTLIEAEETQYFGPGTRLLVL.

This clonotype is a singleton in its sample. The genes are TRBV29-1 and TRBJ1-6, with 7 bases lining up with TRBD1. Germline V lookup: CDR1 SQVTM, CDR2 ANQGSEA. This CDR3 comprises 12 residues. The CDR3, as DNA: TGCAGAGTCCAGGGGGGTAATTCACCCCTCCACTTT. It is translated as CRVQGGNSPLHF.

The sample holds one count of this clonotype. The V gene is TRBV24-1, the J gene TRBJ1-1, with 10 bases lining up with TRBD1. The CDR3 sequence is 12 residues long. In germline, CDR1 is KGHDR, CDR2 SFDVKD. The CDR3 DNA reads TGTGCACTCCGACAGGGGGCGACTGAAGCTTTCTTT. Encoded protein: CALRQGATEAFF.

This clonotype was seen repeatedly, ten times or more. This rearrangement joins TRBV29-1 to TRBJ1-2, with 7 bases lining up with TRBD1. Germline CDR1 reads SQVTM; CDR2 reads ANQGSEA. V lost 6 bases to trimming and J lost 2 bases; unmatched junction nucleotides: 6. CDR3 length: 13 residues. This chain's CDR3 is CSVNRGPNYGYTF. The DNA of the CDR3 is TGCAGCGTAAACAGGGGACCAAACTATGGCTACACCTTC.

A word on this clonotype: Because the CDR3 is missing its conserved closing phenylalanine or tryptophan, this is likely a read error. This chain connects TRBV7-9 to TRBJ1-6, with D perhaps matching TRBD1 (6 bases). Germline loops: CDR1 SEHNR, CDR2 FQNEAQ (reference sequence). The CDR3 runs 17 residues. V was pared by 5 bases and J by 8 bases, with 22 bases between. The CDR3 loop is CASSPLDQRDIYSPLHL. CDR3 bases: TGTGCCAGCAGCCCGTTAGATCAGCGGGACATTTATTCACCCCTCCACTTG.

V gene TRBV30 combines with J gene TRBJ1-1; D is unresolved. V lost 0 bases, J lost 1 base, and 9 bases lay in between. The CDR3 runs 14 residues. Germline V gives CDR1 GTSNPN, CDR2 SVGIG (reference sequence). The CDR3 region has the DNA TGTGCCTGGAGTGTGTGGCACTGGAACACTGAAGCTTTCTTT. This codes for CAWSVWHWNTEAFF.

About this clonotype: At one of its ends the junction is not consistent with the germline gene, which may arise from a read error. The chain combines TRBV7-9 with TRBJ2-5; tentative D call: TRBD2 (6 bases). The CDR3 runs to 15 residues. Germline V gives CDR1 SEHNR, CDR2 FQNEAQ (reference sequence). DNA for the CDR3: TGCGCCAGCAGCTTAACGGGGGATGAAGGGGAGACCCAGTACTTC. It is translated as CASSLTGDEGETQYF.

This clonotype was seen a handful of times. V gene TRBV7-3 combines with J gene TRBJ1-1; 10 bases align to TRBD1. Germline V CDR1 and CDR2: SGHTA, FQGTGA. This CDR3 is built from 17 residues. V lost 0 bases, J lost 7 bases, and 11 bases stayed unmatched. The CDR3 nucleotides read TGTGCCAGCAGCTTAACGGGGGACAGGGGAGGAAAAGATGAAGCTTTCTTT. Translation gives CASSLTGDRGGKDEAFF.

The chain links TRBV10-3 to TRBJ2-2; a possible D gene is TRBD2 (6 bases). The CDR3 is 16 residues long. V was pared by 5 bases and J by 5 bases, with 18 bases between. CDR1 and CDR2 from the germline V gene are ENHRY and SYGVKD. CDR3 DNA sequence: TGTGCCATCAGTTATGAGTCGGGAGTAGGGACCGGGGAGCTGTTTTTT. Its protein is CAISYESGVGTGELFF.

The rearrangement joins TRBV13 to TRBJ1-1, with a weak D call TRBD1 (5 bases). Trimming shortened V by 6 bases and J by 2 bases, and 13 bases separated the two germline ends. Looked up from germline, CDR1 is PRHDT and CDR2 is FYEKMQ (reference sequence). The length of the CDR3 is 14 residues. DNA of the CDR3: TGTGCCAGCAGTCCCGGGGCGATAAACACTGAAGCTTTCTTT. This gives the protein CASSPGAINTEAFF. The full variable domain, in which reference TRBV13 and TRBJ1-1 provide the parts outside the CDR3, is AAGVIQSPRHLIKEKRETATLKCYPIPRHDTVYWYQQGPGQDPQFLISFYEKMQSDKGSIPDRFSAQQFSDYHSELNMSSLELGDSALYFCASSPGAINTEAFFGQGTRLTVV.

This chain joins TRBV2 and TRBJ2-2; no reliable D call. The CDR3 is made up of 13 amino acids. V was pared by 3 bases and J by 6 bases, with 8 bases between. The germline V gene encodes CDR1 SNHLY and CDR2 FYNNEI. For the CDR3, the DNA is TGTGCCAGCAGTGACAGATTTTCCGGGGAGCTGTTTTTT. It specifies CASSDRFSGELFF. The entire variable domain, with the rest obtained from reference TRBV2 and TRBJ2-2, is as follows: EPEVTQTPSHQVTQMGQEVILRCVPISNHLYFYWYRQILGQKVEFLVSFYNNEISEKSEIFDDQFSVERPDGSNFTLKIRSTKLEDSAMYFCASSDRFSGELFFGEGSRLTVL.

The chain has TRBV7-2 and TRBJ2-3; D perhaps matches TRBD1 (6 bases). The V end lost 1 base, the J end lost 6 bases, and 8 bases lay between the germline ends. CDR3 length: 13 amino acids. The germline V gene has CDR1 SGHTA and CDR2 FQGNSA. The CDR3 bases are TGTGCCAGCAGCTTAGTGGGGGCGGATACGCAGTATTTT. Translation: CASSLVGADTQYF.

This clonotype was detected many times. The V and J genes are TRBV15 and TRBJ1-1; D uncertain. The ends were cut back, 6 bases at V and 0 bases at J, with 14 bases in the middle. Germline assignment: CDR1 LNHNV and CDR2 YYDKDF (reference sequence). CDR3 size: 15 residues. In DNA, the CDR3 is TGTGCCACCAGTACACCAAAACGAATGAACACTGAAGCTTTCTTT. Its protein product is CATSTPKRMNTEAFF.